Below, 30 T cell receptor beta chains from the same sample are listed, as sequenced in a study of T-cell reconstitution after alpha-beta-depleted transplantation in children. Construction of the TCRbeta library involved unique molecular identifiers. MiXCR, run by TCRdb on the PCR reads, gives a single entry per CDR3 protein. The data show 500,000 or so distinct CDR3 sequences, approximately 29% seen once. The input for sequencing was PBMCs from the stem cell graft donor, taken from the stem cell graft. Receptor source: a human donor who donated a stem cell graft to a child with aplastic anemia.

The gene calls are TRBV28 and TRBJ2-7; 8 bases map to TRBD2. The CDR3 has 12 amino acids. Germline loops: CDR1 MDHEN, CDR2 SYDVKM. Trimming took 7 bases from V and 5 from J; bases not matched to a gene: 4. The CDR3 DNA reads as TGTGCCAGCACGGGAGGGAGGCACGAGCAGTACTTC. Its translation is CASTGGRHEQYF. Drawing the rest from reference TRBV28 and TRBJ2-7, the complete variable domain is DVKVTQSSRYLVKRTGEKVFLECVQDMDHENMFWYRQDPGLGLRLIYFSYDVKMKEKGDIPEGYSVSREKKERFSLILESASTNQTSMYLCASTGGRHEQYFGPGTRLTVT.

This clonotype was seen just once. The V call is TRBV5-6, the J call TRBJ2-1; D gene uncertain. Germline CDR1 is SGHDT and CDR2 is YYEEEE. V dropped 0 bases and J dropped 0 bases, with 10 bases sitting between them. The CDR3 totals 16 residues. In DNA form, the CDR3 reads TGTGCCAGCAGCTTGGTGGACGCCAGCTCCTACAATGAGCAGTTCTTC. Its protein product is CASSLVDASSYNEQFF.

With respect to this clonotype: One end of the junction does not line up with germline, which may come from a read error. V and J are TRBV6-1 and TRBJ2-1, with D maybe TRBD2 (7 bases). Per germline, CDR1 MNHNS and CDR2 SASEGT. This CDR3 comprises 18 residues. The CDR3 here is CARSEGGGSQKTYNEQFF. CDR3 nucleotides: TGTGCCAGGAGTGAAGGGGGGGGCAGTCAAAAAACCTACAATGAGCAGTTCTTC.

The chain has TRBV3-1 and TRBJ2-7, with 7 nucleotides matching TRBD2. CDR3 size: 11 residues. J was trimmed by 8 bases and V by 5 bases; bases with no gene match: 3. Germline CDR1 reads LGHDT; CDR2 reads YNNKEL (reference sequence). CDR3 region: CASSSSGQQYF. As DNA, the CDR3 is TGTGCCAGCAGCTCTAGCGGCCAGCAGTACTTC.

CDR3 residues: CASSQGAGDSYEQYF. The CDR3 DNA follows: TGCGCCAGCAGCCAAGGGGCAGGGGACTCCTACGAGCAGTACTTC. J is TRBJ2-7 and V is TRBV4-3; TRBD1 might be the D (6 bases). CDR3 length: 15 residues. The germline V and J ends were trimmed by 1 base and 0 bases, with 10 bases remaining between them. Looked up from germline, CDR1 is LGHNA and CDR2 is YSLEER.

The chain is built from TRBV5-1 and TRBJ2-7; D tentatively reads TRBD1 or TRBD2 (5 bases each). Germline assignment: CDR1 SGHRS and CDR2 YFSETQ. The CDR3 is made up of 12 amino acids. Trimming pared 4 bases from V and 13 bases from J, leaving 18 bases between. CDR3 amino acids: CASSRVGDAEYF. The CDR3 DNA sequence: TGCGCCAGCAGCAGGGTCGGGGACGCGGAATACTTC. Combining the CDR3 with reference TRBV5-1 and TRBJ2-7 gives the whole variable domain KAGVTQTPRYLIKTRGQQVTLSCSPISGHRSVSWYQQTPGQGLQFLFEYFSETQRNKGNFPGRFSGRQFSNSRSEMNVSTLELGDSALYLCASSRVGDAEYFGPGTRLTVT.

V and J are TRBV6-4 and TRBJ2-2, with 7 bases aligning to TRBD1. The junction had 7 bases not matched to a gene; V was cut back by 8 bases and J by 4 bases. The CDR3 sequence is 14 residues long. Germline V CDR1 and CDR2: MRHNA, SNTAGT. CDR3 sequence reads: CASDDRDLTGELFF. CDR3 sequence (DNA): TGTGCCAGCGATGACAGGGATCTCACCGGGGAGCTGTTTTTT.

The rearrangement uses TRBV6-5 and TRBJ1-2; 7 positions agree with TRBD1. Germline values: CDR1 MNHEY, CDR2 SVGAGI. With 0 bases clipped from V and 4 bases from J, the junction kept 2 bases outside the gene matches. The CDR3 is 14 amino acids. CDR3 loop: CASSYSWTGYGYTF. The CDR3 coding sequence is TGTGCCAGCAGTTACTCGTGGACAGGCTATGGCTACACCTTC.

The gene calls are TRBV5-1 and TRBJ2-5, with no clear D. V gave up 1 base and J gave up 7 bases, with 11 bases separating them. CDR1 and CDR2 from the germline V gene are SGHRS and YFSETQ. CDR3 length equals 13 residues. In DNA form, the CDR3 reads TGCGCCAGCAGCTTGATGGGTGAAGGGACCCAGTACTTC. It is translated as CASSLMGEGTQYF. Complete variable domain (other parts from reference TRBV5-1 and TRBJ2-5): KAGVTQTPRYLIKTRGQQVTLSCSPISGHRSVSWYQQTPGQGLQFLFEYFSETQRNKGNFPGRFSGRQFSNSRSEMNVSTLELGDSALYLCASSLMGEGTQYFGPGTRLLVL.

In its sample, this clonotype was seen a few times. The chain links TRBV12-3 or TRBV12-4 to TRBJ2-5; D gene ambiguous. This CDR3 is 13 amino acids long. V was pared by 5 bases and J by 4 bases, with 11 bases between. DNA for the CDR3: TGTGCCAGCAGTCCGGTCAGAGGAGAGACCCAGTACTTC. Protein: CASSPVRGETQYF.

In its sample, this clonotype was seen a few times. This chain joins TRBV5-1 and TRBJ2-3; 8 nucleotides line up with TRBD1. The germline gives CDR1 SGHRS, CDR2 YFSETQ. This CDR3 spans 17 amino acids. V lost 7 bases to trimming and J lost 1 base; unmatched junction nucleotides: 14. CDR3 protein: CASAVDRPDRGTDTQYF. DNA for the CDR3: TGCGCCAGCGCGGTCGATCGTCCGGACAGGGGCACAGATACGCAGTATTTT.

This clonotype has just a few counts. The rearrangement uses TRBV5-4 and TRBJ1-1, with D unresolved. The germline CDR1 and CDR2 sequences are SGHNT and YYREEE (reference sequence). Between the trimmed V and J ends, which lost 2 bases and 7 bases, there was a span of 9 bases. CDR3 length equals 12 residues. CDR3 sequence: CASSLSLDEAFF. CDR3 in DNA: TGTGCCAGCAGCTTATCGTTGGATGAAGCTTTCTTT.

In this sample, this clonotype turned up a few times. The rearrangement links TRBV19 to TRBJ1-2; 11 bases agree with TRBD1. Germline V gives CDR1 LNHDA, CDR2 SQIVND (reference sequence). The trim removed 7 bases at V and 8 bases at J, leaving 12 bases unmatched. The CDR3 is made up of 15 amino acids. The DNA for the CDR3 is TGTGCCAGTAAAGGGACAGGGGGTGCTTACGGGGGCTACACCTTC. Translation gives CASKGTGGAYGGYTF. Full variable domain (missing parts from reference TRBV19 and TRBJ1-2): DGGITQSPKYLFRKEGQNVTLSCEQNLNHDAMYWYRQDPGQGLRLIYYSQIVNDFQKGDIAEGYSVSREKKESFPLTVTSAQKNPTAFYLCASKGTGGAYGGYTFGSGTRLTVV.

The rearrangement uses TRBV7-9 and TRBJ2-2; D unresolved. V lost 1 base and J 4 bases, leaving 4 bases between the germline ends. This CDR3 region has 13 residues. CDR1 is SEHNR, CDR2 FQNEAQ, per germline (reference sequence). CDR3: CASSLDATGELFF. The CDR3 bases are TGTGCCAGCAGCTTAGACGCCACCGGGGAGCTGTTTTTT.

The chain combines TRBV19 with TRBJ1-4; possibly TRBD1 for D (6 bases). Per germline, CDR1 LNHDA and CDR2 SQIVND (reference sequence). The CDR3 consists of 15 residues. Between the trimmed V and J ends, which lost 4 bases and 4 bases, there was a span of 13 bases. Written as DNA, the CDR3 is TGTGCCAGTAGTAGAACGACAGGACTTAATGAAAAACTGTTTTTT. It is translated as CASSRTTGLNEKLFF.

This clonotype was seen a few times. V gene TRBV6-2 or TRBV6-3 combines with J gene TRBJ2-1; 12 positions agree with TRBD2. Germline trimming cut 0 bases from V and 6 bases from J; bases unmatched to any gene: 6. The germline CDR1 and CDR2 sequences are MNHEY and SVGEGT. This CDR3 is built from 17 residues. CDR3 DNA sequence: TGTGCCAGCAGTTACTCGATAACTAGCGGGAGGCTCAATGAGCAGTTCTTC. It encodes CASSYSITSGRLNEQFF.

The chain combines TRBV5-1 with TRBJ2-1, with unresolved D. This CDR3 contains 15 residues. Trimming took 3 bases from V and 10 from J, leaving 20 bases between them. Germline V CDR1 and CDR2: SGHRS, YFSETQ. DNA for the CDR3: TGCGCCAGCAGCTCGGACCAGCCTCTCGCTGGGGAGCAGTTCTTC. This sequence encodes CASSSDQPLAGEQFF.

For the CDR3, the DNA is TGTGCCAGCAGCACAACGACAGGGAACGAGCAGTACTTC. Its translation is CASSTTTGNEQYF. The chain couples TRBV7-9 to TRBJ2-7; 7 bases agree with TRBD1. The CDR3 spans 13 residues. With 5 bases clipped from V and 5 bases from J, the junction kept 6 bases outside the gene matches. Per germline, CDR1 SEHNR and CDR2 FQNEAQ (reference sequence).

V and J are TRBV29-1 and TRBJ2-2, with 10 bases aligning to TRBD1. Trimming at V came to 6 bases and at J to 7 bases, leaving 11 bases not matched to a gene. CDR3 length equals 15 residues. CDR1 and CDR2 (germline): SQVTM, ANQGSEA. In nucleotides, the CDR3 is TGCAGCGTCCAACCGGGACAGGGGCATGGCGGGGAGCTGTTTTTT. Translating gives CSVQPGQGHGGELFF.

The CDR3 reads CASSSRDYHTDTQYF. CDR3 in DNA: TGTGCCAGCAGCTCCCGGGACTACCACACAGATACGCAGTATTTT. The V call is TRBV7-2, the J call TRBJ2-3, with 7 bases that match TRBD2. The CDR3 is 15 amino acids. V dropped 4 bases and J dropped 2; count of bases not matched to a gene: 6. Per germline, CDR1 SGHTA and CDR2 FQGNSA.

The rearrangement links TRBV5-5 to TRBJ1-5; tentative D call: TRBD1 (5 bases). The V end lost 4 bases, the J end lost 2 bases, and 16 bases lay between the germline ends. CDR1 is SGHKS and CDR2 is YYEKEE in the germline V gene (reference sequence). This CDR3 is 16 amino acids long. CDR3 DNA sequence: TGTGCCAGCAGCCGGCGGGGGGTCACAGGCAATCAGCCCCAGCATTTT. Its protein product is CASSRRGVTGNQPQHF.

This sequence joins TRBV7-8 and TRBJ2-1; D is uncertain. Per germline, CDR1 SGHVS and CDR2 FQNEAQ. Trimming cost V 5 bases and J 1 base, with 15 bases left between them. The CDR3 has 16 amino acids. CDR3 DNA: TGTGCCAGCAGCCCTCAGATCGGCCAATCCTACAATGAGCAGTTCTTC. Translation: CASSPQIGQSYNEQFF.

The sample holds a few counts of this clonotype. This chain links TRBV4-2 with TRBJ2-7; 7 nucleotides match TRBD2. The V gene end was trimmed by 2 bases and the J gene end by 3 bases; junction bases not matched to a gene: 7. The CDR3 has 15 residues. Germline-derived CDR1 and CDR2 are LGHNA and YNFKEQ. The CDR3 DNA sequence: TGTGCCAGCAGCCAAACTCGGGAGGTAGGCTACGAGCAGTACTTC. As protein: CASSQTREVGYEQYF.

This clonotype was detected only a few times. V usage is TRBV9 and J usage is TRBJ1-4; no reliable D call. V was cut by 2 bases and J by 0 bases, with 8 bases left in between. CDR3 length equals 15 residues. CDR1 SGDLS and CDR2 YYNGEE come from the germline V gene. The CDR3 bases are TGTGCCAGCAGCGTCGGACGGTCAACTAATGAAAAACTGTTTTTT. The encoded protein is CASSVGRSTNEKLFF.

The chain has TRBV6-1 and TRBJ1-5; D call uncertain. Germline lookup yields CDR1 MNHNS and CDR2 SASEGT. Trimming pared 6 bases from V and 4 bases from J, leaving 16 bases between. CDR3 length: 15 residues. CDR3 bases: TGTGCCAGCAGCCGAGGCTCCCCGGTGAATCAGCCCCAGCATTTT. This gives the protein CASSRGSPVNQPQHF.

This chain connects TRBV5-1 to TRBJ1-3; D is unresolved. Germline V lookup: CDR1 SGHRS, CDR2 YFSETQ. Trimming left V 4 bases short and J 1 base short, with 18 bases between. The CDR3 runs 17 residues. The chain's CDR3 is CASSPDAGRGSGNTIYF. DNA of the CDR3: TGCGCCAGCAGCCCGGATGCCGGTCGAGGTTCTGGAAACACCATATATTTT.

This rearrangement joins TRBV5-1 to TRBJ2-2; TRBD1 matches 10 bases. The CDR3 has 18 amino acids. Losses at the gene ends were 6 bases for V and 1 base for J; bases not matched to a gene: 12. Germline-derived CDR1 and CDR2 are SGHRS and YFSETQ. Here the CDR3 DNA reads TGCGCCAGCAACCTATGGACAGGGGGTATGAGGAACACCGGGGAGCTGTTTTTT. Encoded protein: CASNLWTGGMRNTGELFF. The full variable domain, its missing parts supplied by reference TRBV5-1 and TRBJ2-2, is KAGVTQTPRYLIKTRGQQVTLSCSPISGHRSVSWYQQTPGQGLQFLFEYFSETQRNKGNFPGRFSGRQFSNSRSEMNVSTLELGDSALYLCASNLWTGGMRNTGELFFGEGSRLTVL.

This clonotype was seen a handful of times. The chain links TRBV12-3 or TRBV12-4 to TRBJ2-1; no reliable D call. The CDR3 length is 15 residues. V was trimmed by 6 bases and J by 2 bases, leaving 14 bases between them. The CDR3 here is CASSRDAQPYNEQFF. CDR3 sequence (DNA): TGTGCCAGCAGCCGAGACGCTCAGCCCTACAATGAGCAGTTCTTC.

This clonotype was counted a few times. This chain connects TRBV20-1 to TRBJ2-3, with TRBD2 matching 12 bases. V shed 3 bases and J 1 base; nucleotides not matched to a gene: 5. Germline values: CDR1 DFQATT, CDR2 SNEGSKA (reference sequence). CDR3 size: 16 residues. This CDR3 is CSARLTSGSRTDTQYF. DNA for the CDR3: TGCAGTGCTAGGTTGACTAGCGGGAGCCGCACAGATACGCAGTATTTT.

This clonotype was found a few times. This sequence joins TRBV12-3 or TRBV12-4 and TRBJ2-4; tentative D call: TRBD1 (6 bases). Trimming stripped 3 bases from V and 3 bases from J, with 24 bases between. CDR3 length: 19 residues. The CDR3 is CASSFGRGNIRVGKNIQYF. The CDR3 DNA is TGTGCCAGCAGTTTTGGCAGGGGTAACATTCGGGTAGGCAAAAACATTCAGTACTTC.